A single sample gave rise to the 20 T cell receptor beta chains below, sequenced in a study of T cells in Graves' hyperthyroidism and ophthalmopathy. Amplification yielded TCR beta CDR3 regions, with RNA transcripts as the source. First-round RT-PCR of the TCR CDR3 relied on the HTBI primer set. One entry per CDR3 protein results from TCRdb running MiXCR on the multiplex PCR reads. Of 500,000 to 650,000 distinct CDR3 sequences listed, 40% to 50% are singletons. Sequenced input: peripheral blood or thyroid tissue (not recorded which). All receptors derive from an adult woman with Graves' disease, either hyperthyroidism or ophthalmopathy (not recorded which).

The V call is TRBV25-1, the J call TRBJ2-7; 10 bases map to TRBD1. V dropped 6 bases and J dropped 5; count of bases not matched to a gene: 7. The CDR3 covers 14 residues. Germline V gene sequence: CDR1 MGHDK, CDR2 SYGVNS. The CDR3 sequence: CASSNPGTGDEQYF. The DNA for the CDR3 is TGTGCCAGCAGCAATCCCGGGACAGGGGACGAGCAGTACTTC.

The rearrangement uses TRBV5-1 and TRBJ2-5; D unclear. The V gene lost 6 bases and the J gene lost 5 bases, with 14 bases spanning the gap. The length of the CDR3 is 13 residues. CDR1 SGHRS and CDR2 YFSETQ come from the germline V gene. CDR3 amino acids: CASTSPGAETQYF. DNA for the CDR3: TGCGCCAGCACCTCCCCAGGTGCGGAGACCCAGTACTTC.

This chain links TRBV29-1 with TRBJ1-6; 7 bases agree with TRBD1. CDR1 and CDR2 from the germline V gene are SQVTM and ANQGSEA. Germline trimming cut 4 bases from V and 5 bases from J; bases unmatched to any gene: 2. The CDR3 has 13 amino acids. The CDR3 loop is CSVGGTDNSPLHF. The CDR3 DNA is TGCAGCGTTGGGGGGACAGATAATTCACCCCTCCACTTT.

This chain uses TRBV7-9 with TRBJ1-5; D ambiguous. Germline CDR1 SEHNR, CDR2 FQNEAQ (reference sequence). There are 17 residues in the CDR3. The V end lost 5 bases, the J end lost 1 base, and 18 bases lay between the germline ends. Here the CDR3 reads CASSLPPRDGSNQPQHF. In DNA form, the CDR3 reads TGTGCCAGCAGCCTTCCACCACGGGATGGGAGCAATCAGCCCCAGCATTTT.

V is TRBV7-2 and J is TRBJ2-7; 8 nucleotides line up with TRBD1. This CDR3 spans 15 amino acids. Germline CDR1 is SGHTA and CDR2 is FQGNSA. V was clipped by 4 bases and J by 7 bases; unmatched bases: 12. CDR3: CASSSAGGQAREQYF. For the CDR3, the DNA is TGTGCCAGCAGCTCAGCCGGGGGACAGGCGAGGGAGCAGTACTTC.

This chain connects TRBV19 to TRBJ2-3; D is undetermined. V was trimmed by 3 bases and J by 5 bases, leaving 9 bases between them. The CDR3 length is 13 residues. CDR1 is LNHDA, CDR2 SQIVND, per germline (reference sequence). The CDR3 is CASSIGKRDTQYF. For the CDR3, the DNA is TGTGCCAGTAGTATCGGTAAGAGAGATACGCAGTATTTT.

This chain links TRBV24-1 with TRBJ2-6; a possible D gene is TRBD2 (6 bases). Germline V gene sequence: CDR1 KGHDR, CDR2 SFDVKD. The CDR3 spans 15 residues. Trimming took 5 bases from V and 3 from J, leaving 10 bases between them. The CDR3 here is CATSGGVVGANVLTF. The CDR3 bases are TGTGCCACCAGTGGGGGGGTTGTTGGGGCCAACGTCCTGACTTTC.

The chain is built from TRBV11-2 and TRBJ2-5; TRBD2 is a possible D gene (5 bases). CDR1 and CDR2 from the germline V gene are SGHAT and FQNNGV. The CDR3 spans 11 residues. Trimming shortened V by 5 bases and J by 6 bases, and 7 bases separated the two germline ends. The CDR3 protein is CASSDGKTQYF. Written as DNA, the CDR3 is TGTGCCAGCAGCGACGGGAAGACCCAGTACTTC.

The CDR3 sequence is CASSQLAGAQETQYF. The CDR3 DNA follows: TGTGCCAGTAGTCAACTAGCGGGAGCCCAAGAGACCCAGTACTTC. The genes are TRBV19 and TRBJ2-5; 11 nucleotides align to TRBD2. V was pared by 5 bases and J by 1 base, with 3 bases of the junction left unmatched. The CDR3 is made up of 15 amino acids. In germline, CDR1 is LNHDA, CDR2 SQIVND (reference sequence).

This clonotype occurred many times. This sequence joins TRBV14 and TRBJ2-5; 11 bases match TRBD2. This CDR3 is 16 amino acids long. J was trimmed by 2 bases and V by 2 bases; bases with no gene match: 4. CDR1 is SGHDN and CDR2 is FVKESK in the germline V gene. The CDR3 coding sequence is TGTGCCAGCAGCCAATGGTCTAGCGGGAGGCAAGAGACCCAGTACTTC. It codes for CASSQWSSGRQETQYF.

CDR3 DNA sequence: TGCAGTGCTAGAGATTGGGGGGGGCTCCGGGACTACGAGCAGTACTTC. Protein sequence: CSARDWGGLRDYEQYF. This rearrangement joins TRBV20-1 to TRBJ2-7; perhaps TRBD2 as D (7 bases). CDR1 is DFQATT, CDR2 SNEGSKA, per germline (reference sequence). The CDR3 is 16 residues long. The V gene lost 0 bases and the J gene lost 3 bases, with 18 bases spanning the gap.

The table lists this clonotype with many counts. The chain uses TRBV5-6 and TRBJ2-6; D remains unclear. V lost 2 bases and J lost 3, with 0 bases in between. CDR3 size: 12 residues. Germline V gene data show CDR1 as SGHDT and CDR2 as YYEEEE. The CDR3 nucleotides read TGTGCCAGCAGCTTTGGGGCCAACGTCCTGACTTTC. It yields the protein CASSFGANVLTF.

The chain employs TRBV19 and TRBJ2-7; 10 nucleotides align to TRBD1. The germline V gene has CDR1 LNHDA and CDR2 SQIVND (reference sequence). The CDR3 extends over 15 amino acids. The trim removed 10 bases at V and 5 bases at J, leaving 14 bases unmatched. The CDR3 sequence: CATLKAGTGANEQYF. DNA of the CDR3: TGTGCCACCCTCAAAGCCGGGACAGGGGCCAACGAGCAGTACTTC.

The V and J genes are TRBV7-9 and TRBJ1-2; no definite D call. The CDR3 has 12 amino acids. Germline values: CDR1 SEHNR, CDR2 FQNEAQ (reference sequence). Trimming removed 2 bases from V and 14 bases from J, with 15 bases in between. CDR3 DNA sequence: TGTGCCAGCAGCTTATTGGTCGGGTTGTGGACCTTC. Its protein product is CASSLLVGLWTF.

V gene TRBV4-1 combines with J gene TRBJ2-2; possible D gene TRBD1, 6 bases. V dropped 0 bases and J dropped 3 bases, with 8 bases sitting between them. Germline V CDR1 and CDR2: MGHRA, YSYEKL. The CDR3 sequence is 15 residues long. The CDR3 sequence is CASSQDYRDTGELFF. CDR3 nucleotide sequence: TGCGCCAGCAGCCAAGACTACAGGGACACCGGGGAGCTGTTTTTT.

This clonotype was recorded a few times. The rearrangement links TRBV15 to TRBJ2-7, with TRBD2 matching over 7 bases. The assigned J gene may be wrong: the sequence end matches TRBJ2-1 better. CDR3 length equals 15 residues. Germline values: CDR1 LNHNV, CDR2 YYDKDF (reference sequence). The chain's CDR3 is CATSRDQGGGNEQFF. The CDR3 nucleotides read TGTGCCACCAGCAGAGATCAAGGCGGGGGAAATGAGCAGTTCTTC.

The chain is built from TRBV19 and TRBJ1-5; D unresolved. V dropped 3 bases and J dropped 11 bases, with 11 bases sitting between them. Germline V CDR1 and CDR2: LNHDA, SQIVND (reference sequence). CDR3 length: 12 amino acids. CDR3 DNA: TGTGCCAGTAGTATGTTTGGGGAGACCCAGCATTTT. It yields the protein CASSMFGETQHF.

This clonotype has more than one count but fewer than ten. This chain connects TRBV10-3 to TRBJ2-5, with D perhaps matching TRBD1 (6 bases). The V end lost 8 bases, the J end lost 4 bases, and 14 bases lay between the germline ends. Germline CDR1 ENHRY, CDR2 SYGVKD. This CDR3 is 13 amino acids long. The CDR3 DNA reads TGTGCCATCCACACAGGGTCTCTAGAGACCCAGTACTTC. Amino acid sequence: CAIHTGSLETQYF.

V is TRBV29-1 and J is TRBJ1-6; 9 bases line up with TRBD1. This CDR3 is 13 amino acids long. Trimming took 8 bases from V and 7 from J; bases not matched to a gene: 6. Germline CDR1 reads SQVTM; CDR2 reads ANQGSEA. CDR3 region: CSTRTGVNSPLHF. The CDR3 nucleotides read TGCAGCACCCGGACAGGGGTCAATTCACCCCTCCACTTT.

The V gene is TRBV29-1, the J gene TRBJ2-2; TRBD1 aligns across 8 bases. CDR3 size: 12 residues. The V and J ends lost 5 bases and 7 bases, in that order; junction bases with no gene match: 3. Germline V lookup: CDR1 SQVTM, CDR2 ANQGSEA. CDR3 loop: CSVTGGDGELFF. CDR3 DNA sequence: TGCAGCGTTACAGGGGGTGACGGGGAGCTGTTTTTT.